The sample holds one count of the clone carrying this TCR beta chain. This sample is drawn from a study of blood T cell repertoires in COVID-19. Study as a whole: The United States, Italy and Spain supplied acute and convalescent COVID-19 samples. In each case, the material was cDNA or gDNA derived from T cells, B-cell-depleted T cells, or PBMCs.

The CDR3 is 14 amino acids. Trimming at V came to 3 bases and at J to 1 base, leaving 2 bases not matched to a gene. Germline CDR1 reads MDHEN; CDR2 reads SYDVKM. Source study methods: Estimation of nucleated cell counts relied on the amplification of reference gene primers. Profiled with immunoSEQ multiplex PCR; TCRdb holds only in-frame clones, not every one. V, J and clone size are taken as reported in that table, and D and trimming were inferred from the DNA itself. The profile shows approximately 250,000 clones, about 83% of them singletons. While infection was still active, Seattle patients were enrolled and then followed longitudinally.

The TCR originated in an elderly woman with COVID-19, enrolled during active disease. The chain couples TRBV28 to TRBJ1-1; 7 nucleotides agree with TRBD1. Sequencing input: peripheral blood. Written as DNA, the CDR3 is TGTGCCAGCAGTTTGACAGGGCGGAACACTGAAGCTTTCTTT. It specifies CASSLTGRNTEAFF.